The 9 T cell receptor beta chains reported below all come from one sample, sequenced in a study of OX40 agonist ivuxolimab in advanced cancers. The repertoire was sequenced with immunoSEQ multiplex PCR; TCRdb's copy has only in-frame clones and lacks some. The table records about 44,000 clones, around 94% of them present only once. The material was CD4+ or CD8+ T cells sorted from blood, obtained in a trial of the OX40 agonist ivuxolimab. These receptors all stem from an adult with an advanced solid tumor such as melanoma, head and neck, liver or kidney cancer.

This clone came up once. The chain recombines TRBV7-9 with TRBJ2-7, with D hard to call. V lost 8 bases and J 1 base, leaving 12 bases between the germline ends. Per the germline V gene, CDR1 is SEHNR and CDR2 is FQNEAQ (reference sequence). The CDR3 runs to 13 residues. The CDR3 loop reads CASQDPGSYEQYF. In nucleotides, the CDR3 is TGTGCCAGCCAGGACCCTGGTTCCTACGAGCAGTACTTC.

CDR3: CASSRGGLLGETQYF. In DNA form, the CDR3 reads TGTGCCAGCAGCAGGGGAGGGTTGCTCGGAGAGACCCAGTACTTC. The rearrangement joins TRBV9 to TRBJ2-5; TRBD2 aligns across 7 bases. The CDR3 loop spans 15 amino acids. V lost 4 bases, J lost 4 bases, and 10 bases stayed unmatched. Germline V CDR1 and CDR2: SGDLS, YYNGEE. Filled out from reference TRBV9 and TRBJ2-5, the complete variable domain reads DSGVTQTPKHLITATGQRVTLRCSPRSGDLSVYWYQQSLDQGLQFLIQYYNGEERAKGNILERFSAQQFPDLHSELNLSSLELGDSALYFCASSRGGLLGETQYFGPGTRLLVL.

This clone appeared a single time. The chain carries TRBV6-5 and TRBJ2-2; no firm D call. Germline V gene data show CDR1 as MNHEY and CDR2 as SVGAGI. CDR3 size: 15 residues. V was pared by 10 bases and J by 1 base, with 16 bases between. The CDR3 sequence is CATKFTGLNTGELFF. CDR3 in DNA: TGTGCCACCAAGTTTACGGGCCTGAACACCGGGGAGCTGTTTTTT.

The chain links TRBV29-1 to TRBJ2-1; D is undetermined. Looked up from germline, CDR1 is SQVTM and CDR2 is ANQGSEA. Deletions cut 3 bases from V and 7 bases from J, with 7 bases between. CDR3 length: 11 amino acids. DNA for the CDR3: TGCAGCGTTGATGATGGGAATGAGCAGTTCTTC. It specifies CSVDDGNEQFF.

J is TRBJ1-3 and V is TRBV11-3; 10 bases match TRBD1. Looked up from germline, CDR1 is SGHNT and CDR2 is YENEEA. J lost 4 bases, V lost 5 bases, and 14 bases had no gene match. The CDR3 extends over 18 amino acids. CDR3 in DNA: TGTGCCAGCAGCGTCCGGGACAGGGGCCTCTCAGGAGGAAACACCATATATTTT. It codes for CASSVRDRGLSGGNTIYF. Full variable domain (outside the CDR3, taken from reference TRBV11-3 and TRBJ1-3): EAGVVQSPRYKIIEKKQPVAFWCNPISGHNTLYWYLQNLGQGPELLIRYENEEAVDDSQLPKDRFSAERLKGVDSTLKIQPAELGDSAVYLCASSVRDRGLSGGNTIYFGEGSWLTVV.

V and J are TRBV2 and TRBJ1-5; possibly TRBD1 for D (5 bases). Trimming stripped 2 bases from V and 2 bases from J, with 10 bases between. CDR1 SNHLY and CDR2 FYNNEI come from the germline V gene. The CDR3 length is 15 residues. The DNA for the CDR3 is TGTGCCAGCAGTGAACACCCGGGGGGCAATCAGCCCCAGCATTTT. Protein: CASSEHPGGNQPQHF.

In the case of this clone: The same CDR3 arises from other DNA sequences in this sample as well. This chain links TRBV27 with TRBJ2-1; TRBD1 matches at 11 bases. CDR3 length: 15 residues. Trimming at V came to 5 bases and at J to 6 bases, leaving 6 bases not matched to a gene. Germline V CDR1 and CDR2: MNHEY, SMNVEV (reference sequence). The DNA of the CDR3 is TGTGCCAGCAGTAACTCAGGGACAGGGGGCAATGAGCAGTTCTTC. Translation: CASSNSGTGGNEQFF.

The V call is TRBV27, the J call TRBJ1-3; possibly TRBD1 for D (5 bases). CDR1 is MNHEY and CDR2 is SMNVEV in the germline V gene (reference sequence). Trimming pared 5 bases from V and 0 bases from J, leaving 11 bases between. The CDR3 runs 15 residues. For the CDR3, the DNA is TGTGCCAGCAGTCCAGACAGAATCTCTGGAAACACCATATATTTT. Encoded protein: CASSPDRISGNTIYF.

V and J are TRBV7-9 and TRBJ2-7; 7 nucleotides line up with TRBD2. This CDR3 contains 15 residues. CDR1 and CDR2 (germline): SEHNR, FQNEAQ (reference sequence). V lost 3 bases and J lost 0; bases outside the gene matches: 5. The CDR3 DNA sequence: TGTGCCAGCAGCTTTGGCGGGGGACTCTCCTACGAGCAGTACTTC. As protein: CASSFGGGLSYEQYF.